This T cell receptor (beta chain) was observed in a study of post-analysis software for immune sequencing data. About the research overall: As for disease course, relapsing-remitting, secondary progressive and progressive-relapsing multiple sclerosis were all included. Points from the study as a whole: Controls' normalized Chao1 diversity significantly exceeded that of multiple sclerosis patients. About five TRBV segments were more frequent in patients than controls; TRBV5-6, TRBV5-1 and TRBV20-1 belonged to this group. By F measure, samples from a shared preparation batch strongly co-clustered.

Tagging with unique molecular identifiers was a feature of the TCR beta cDNA libraries. Input amounts of roughly 0.85 to 10 million T cells were used. These gave about 500,000 cDNA molecules, so each molecule approximated one T cell. TCRdb reprocessed the PCR reads with MiXCR, giving one entry per CDR3 protein. The sample includes approximately 440,000 distinct CDR3 sequences, around 40% of them seen just once. This clonotype was seen a few times. The target antigen is unknown. Per the germline V gene, CDR1 is KGHSH and CDR2 is LQKENI. This CDR3 is 13 amino acids long. Trimming took 5 bases from V and 0 from J, leaving 6 bases between them.

V is TRBV18 and J is TRBJ2-3; the D gene could be TRBD1 or TRBD2 (5 bases each). The specimen sequenced was blood. The receptor was derived from a girl aged 5-17 years with multiple sclerosis. The CDR3 loop reads CASSWDSTDTQYF. The CDR3 nucleotides read TGTGCCAGCTCATGGGACAGCACAGATACGCAGTATTTT.